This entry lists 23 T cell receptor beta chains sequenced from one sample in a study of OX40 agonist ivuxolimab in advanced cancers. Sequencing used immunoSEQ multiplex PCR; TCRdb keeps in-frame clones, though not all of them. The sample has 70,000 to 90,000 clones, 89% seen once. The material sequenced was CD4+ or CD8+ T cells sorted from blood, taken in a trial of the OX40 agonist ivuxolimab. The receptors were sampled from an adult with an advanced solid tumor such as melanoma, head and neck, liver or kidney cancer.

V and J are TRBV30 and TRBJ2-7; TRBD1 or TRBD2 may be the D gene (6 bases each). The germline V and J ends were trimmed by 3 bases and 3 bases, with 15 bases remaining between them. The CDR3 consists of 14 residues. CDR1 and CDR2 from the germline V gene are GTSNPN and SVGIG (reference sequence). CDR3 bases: TGTGCCTGGAGATTTAGGGGGGAATACTACGAGCAGTACTTC. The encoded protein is CAWRFRGEYYEQYF. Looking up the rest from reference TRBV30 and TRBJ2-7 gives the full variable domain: SQTIHQWPATLVQPVGSPLSLECTVEGTSNPNLYWYRQAAGRGLQLLFYSVGIGQISSEVPQNLSASRPQDRQFILSSKKLLLSDSGFYLCAWRFRGEYYEQYFGPGTRLTVT.

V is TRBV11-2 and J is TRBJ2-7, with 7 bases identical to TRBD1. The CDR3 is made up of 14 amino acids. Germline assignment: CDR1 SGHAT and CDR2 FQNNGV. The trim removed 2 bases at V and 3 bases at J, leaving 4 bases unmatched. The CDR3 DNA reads TGTGCCAGCAGCTTAACAGGGGATTTCTACGAGCAGTACTTC. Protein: CASSLTGDFYEQYF.

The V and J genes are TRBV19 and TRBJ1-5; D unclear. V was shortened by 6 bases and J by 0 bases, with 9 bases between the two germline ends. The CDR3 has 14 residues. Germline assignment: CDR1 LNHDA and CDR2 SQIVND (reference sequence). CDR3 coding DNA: TGTGCCAGTAGGGCAAGTTATAGCAATCAGCCCCAGCATTTT. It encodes CASRASYSNQPQHF. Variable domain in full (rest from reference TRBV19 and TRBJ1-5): DGGITQSPKYLFRKEGQNVTLSCEQNLNHDAMYWYRQDPGQGLRLIYYSQIVNDFQKGDIAEGYSVSREKKESFPLTVTSAQKNPTAFYLCASRASYSNQPQHFGDGTRLSIL.

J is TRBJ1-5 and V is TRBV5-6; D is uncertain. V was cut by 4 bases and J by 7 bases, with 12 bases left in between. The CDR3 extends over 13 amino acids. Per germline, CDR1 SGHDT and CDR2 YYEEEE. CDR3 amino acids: CASSPFGRQPQHF. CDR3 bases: TGTGCCAGCAGCCCTTTTGGGCGACAGCCCCAGCATTTT.

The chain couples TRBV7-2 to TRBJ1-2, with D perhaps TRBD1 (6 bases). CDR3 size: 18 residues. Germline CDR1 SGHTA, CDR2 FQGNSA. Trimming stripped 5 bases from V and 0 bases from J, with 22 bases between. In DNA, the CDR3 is TGTGCCAGCAGCCGAGGTCGGGGGGGCTTTGGCGCTAACTATGGCTACACCTTC. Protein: CASSRGRGGFGANYGYTF.

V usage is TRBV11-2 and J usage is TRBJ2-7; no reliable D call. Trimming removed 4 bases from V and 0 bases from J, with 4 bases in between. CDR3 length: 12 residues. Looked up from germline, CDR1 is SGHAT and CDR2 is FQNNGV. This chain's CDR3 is CASSSSSYEQYF. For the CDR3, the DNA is TGTGCCAGCAGCTCTAGCTCCTACGAGCAGTACTTC.

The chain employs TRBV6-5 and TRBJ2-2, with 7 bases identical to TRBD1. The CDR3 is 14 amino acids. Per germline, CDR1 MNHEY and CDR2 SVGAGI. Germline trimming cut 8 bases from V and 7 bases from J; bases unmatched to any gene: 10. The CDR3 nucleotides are TGTGCCAGCCTAAAACAGGGGTTGGGCGGGGAGCTGTTTTTT. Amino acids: CASLKQGLGGELFF.

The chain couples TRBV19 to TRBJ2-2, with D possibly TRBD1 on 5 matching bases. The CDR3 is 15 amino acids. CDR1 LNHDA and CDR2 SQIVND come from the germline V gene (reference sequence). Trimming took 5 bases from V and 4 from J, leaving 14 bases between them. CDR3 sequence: CASSVSPTGTGELFF. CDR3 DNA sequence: TGTGCCAGTAGTGTGTCACCTACAGGCACCGGGGAGCTGTTTTTT.

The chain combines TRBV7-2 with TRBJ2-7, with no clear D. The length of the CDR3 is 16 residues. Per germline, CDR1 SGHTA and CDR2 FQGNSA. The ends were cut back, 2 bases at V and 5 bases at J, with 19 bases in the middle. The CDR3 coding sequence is TGTGCCAGCAGCTTACCCCGCGGTTCAAGGGCGGACGAGCAGTACTTC. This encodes CASSLPRGSRADEQYF.

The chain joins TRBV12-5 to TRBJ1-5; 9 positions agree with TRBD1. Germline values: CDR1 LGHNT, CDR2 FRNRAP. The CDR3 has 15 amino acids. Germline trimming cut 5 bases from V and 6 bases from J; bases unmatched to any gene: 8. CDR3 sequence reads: CASGAGQGKGQPQHF. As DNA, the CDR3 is TGTGCTAGTGGTGCAGGACAGGGGAAGGGTCAGCCCCAGCATTTT.

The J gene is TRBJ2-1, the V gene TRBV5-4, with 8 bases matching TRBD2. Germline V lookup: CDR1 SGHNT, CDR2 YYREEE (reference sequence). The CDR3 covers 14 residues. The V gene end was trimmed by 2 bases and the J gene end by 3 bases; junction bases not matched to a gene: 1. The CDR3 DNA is TGTGCCAGCAGCTTAGCGGGAGACTACAATGAGCAGTTCTTC. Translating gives CASSLAGDYNEQFF.

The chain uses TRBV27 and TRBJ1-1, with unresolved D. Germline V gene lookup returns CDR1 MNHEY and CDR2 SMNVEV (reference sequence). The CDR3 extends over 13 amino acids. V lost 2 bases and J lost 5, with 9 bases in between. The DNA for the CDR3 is TGTGCCAGCAGTTTACCGGGTAGGACTGAAGCTTTCTTT. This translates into CASSLPGRTEAFF.

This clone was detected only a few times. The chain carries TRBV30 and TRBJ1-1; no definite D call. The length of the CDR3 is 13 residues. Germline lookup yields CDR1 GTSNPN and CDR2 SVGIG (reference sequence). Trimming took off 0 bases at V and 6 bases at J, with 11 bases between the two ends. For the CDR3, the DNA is TGTGCCTGGAGTGTATTTTCGGGGTCTGAAGCTTTCTTT. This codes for CAWSVFSGSEAFF.

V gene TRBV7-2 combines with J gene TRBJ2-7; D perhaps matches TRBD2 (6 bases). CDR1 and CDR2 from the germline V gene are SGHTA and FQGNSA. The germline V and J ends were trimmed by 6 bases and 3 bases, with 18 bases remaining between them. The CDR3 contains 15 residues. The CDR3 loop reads CASRVGGTQSYEQYF. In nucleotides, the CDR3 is TGTGCCAGCAGGGTGGGCGGGACCCAAAGCTACGAGCAGTACTTC.

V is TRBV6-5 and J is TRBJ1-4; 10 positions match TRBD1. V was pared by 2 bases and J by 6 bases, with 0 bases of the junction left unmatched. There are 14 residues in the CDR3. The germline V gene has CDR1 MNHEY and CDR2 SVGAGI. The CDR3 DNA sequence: TGTGCCAGCAGTTACGGGACAGGGGATGAAAAACTGTTTTTT. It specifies CASSYGTGDEKLFF.

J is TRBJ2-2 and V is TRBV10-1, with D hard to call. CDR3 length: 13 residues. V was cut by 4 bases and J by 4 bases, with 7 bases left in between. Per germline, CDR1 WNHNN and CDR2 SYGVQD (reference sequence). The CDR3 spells CASSVYLTGELFF. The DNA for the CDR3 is TGCGCCAGCAGTGTTTACCTCACCGGGGAGCTGTTTTTT.

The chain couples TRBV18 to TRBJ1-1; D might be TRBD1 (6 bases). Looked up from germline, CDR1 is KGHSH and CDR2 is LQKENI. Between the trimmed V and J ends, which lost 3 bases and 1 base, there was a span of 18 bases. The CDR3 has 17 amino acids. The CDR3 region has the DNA TGTGCCAGCTCACCGGCCCGGGGGCACGGGAGGAACACTGAAGCTTTCTTT. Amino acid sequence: CASSPARGHGRNTEAFF. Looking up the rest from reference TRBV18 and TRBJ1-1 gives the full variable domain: NAGVMQNPRHLVRRRGQEARLRCSPMKGHSHVYWYRQLPEEGLKFMVYLQKENIIDESGMPKERFSAEFPKEGPSILRIQQVVRGDSAAYFCASSPARGHGRNTEAFFGQGTRLTVV.

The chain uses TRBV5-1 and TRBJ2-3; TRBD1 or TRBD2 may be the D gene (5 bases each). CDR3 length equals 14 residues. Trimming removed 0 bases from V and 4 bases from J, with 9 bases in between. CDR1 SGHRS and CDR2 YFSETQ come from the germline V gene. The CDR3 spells CASSLVGAPDTQYF. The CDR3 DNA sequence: TGCGCCAGCAGCTTGGTCGGGGCCCCAGATACGCAGTATTTT.

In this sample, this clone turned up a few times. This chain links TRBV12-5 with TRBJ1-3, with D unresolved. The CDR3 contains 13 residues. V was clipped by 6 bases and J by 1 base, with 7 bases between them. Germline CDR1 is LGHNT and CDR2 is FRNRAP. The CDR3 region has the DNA TGTGCTAGTGGGAGACTTTCTGGAAACACCATATATTTT. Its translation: CASGRLSGNTIYF.

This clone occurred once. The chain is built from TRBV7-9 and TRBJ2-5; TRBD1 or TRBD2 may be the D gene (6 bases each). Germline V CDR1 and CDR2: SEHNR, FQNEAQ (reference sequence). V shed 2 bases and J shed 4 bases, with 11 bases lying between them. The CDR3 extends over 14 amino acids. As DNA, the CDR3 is TGTGCCAGCAGCTTAACGGGGGCGCGAGAGACCCAGTACTTC. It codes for CASSLTGARETQYF.

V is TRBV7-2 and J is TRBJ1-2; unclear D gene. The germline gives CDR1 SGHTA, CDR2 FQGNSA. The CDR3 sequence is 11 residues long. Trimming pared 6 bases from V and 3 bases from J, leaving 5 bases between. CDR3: CASSFYYGYTF. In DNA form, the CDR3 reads TGTGCCAGCAGTTTCTACTATGGCTACACCTTC.

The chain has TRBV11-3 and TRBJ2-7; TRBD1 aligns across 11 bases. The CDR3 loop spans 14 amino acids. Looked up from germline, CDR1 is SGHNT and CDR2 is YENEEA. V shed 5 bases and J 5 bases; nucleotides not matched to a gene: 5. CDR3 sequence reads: CASSLGQGAHEQYF. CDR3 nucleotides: TGTGCCAGCAGCCTAGGACAGGGGGCCCACGAGCAGTACTTC.

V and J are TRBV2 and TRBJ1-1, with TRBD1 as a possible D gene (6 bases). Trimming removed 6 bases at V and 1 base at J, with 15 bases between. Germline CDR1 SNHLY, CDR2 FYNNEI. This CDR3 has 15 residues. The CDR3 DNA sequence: TGTGCCAGCAGGGACTCCGGGACACCGAACACTGAAGCTTTCTTT. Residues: CASRDSGTPNTEAFF.